The T cell receptor beta chain under discussion was sequenced for a study of T cells in localized non-small cell lung cancer. CDR1 is DFQATT and CDR2 is SNEGSKA in the germline V gene (reference sequence). CDR3 length equals 11 residues. V was clipped by 7 bases and J by 6 bases, with 9 bases between them. Notes on this clone: The antigen is not known.

Whole-study findings and limits: Among blood samples, higher T cell density accompanied longer overall survival.

Profiled with immunoSEQ multiplex PCR; TCRdb holds only in-frame clones, not every one. Counted here are 100,000 to 150,000 clones, more than 80% occurring once; the ten biggest clones make up around 1.7%. The sequence was collected from a female donor older than 55 with stage I lung adenocarcinoma. Source: peripheral blood, taken before any cancer treatment. The V call is TRBV20-1, the J call TRBJ1-4; D is ambiguous. The CDR3 DNA reads as TGCAGTGTTTCTCGGTATGAAAAACTGTTTTTT. The encoded protein is CSVSRYEKLFF.